Presented here are 8 T cell receptor beta chains from one specimen sequenced in a study of tumor-infiltrating lymphocytes in primary liver carcinoma. Unsorted bulk tissue, about 19-32 mg of it, served as the source for co-extraction of RNA and DNA. With approximately 470 ng total RNA as template and a constant-region primer, TCR beta cDNA was made. Nested multiplex PCR, run for three rounds with slightly modified ARM-PCR, yielded TCR beta libraries. Each of the first two PCR rounds ran approximately 11 cycles with TRBV1-TRBV30 forward and C-beta reverse primers. TCRdb reprocessed the multiplex PCR reads via MiXCR and lists one record per CDR3 protein. The sample consists of fewer than 150,000 distinct CDR3 sequences, around 62% of them appearing once. Source material: liver tumor tissue from sampling region 1. The sample's subset: tumor region T1, superior pole. The receptors here all came from an older woman with primary liver carcinoma and hepatitis B virus infection.

The chain carries TRBV6-1 and TRBJ2-3; D remains unclear. The CDR3 is 17 residues long. Germline V lookup: CDR1 MNHNS, CDR2 SASEGT. Trimming removed 8 bases from V and 0 bases from J, with 21 bases in between. The CDR3 nucleotides read TGTGCCAGCGGCCCCAGGACCCTGGCAGGTAGCACAGATACGCAGTATTTT. The encoded protein is CASGPRTLAGSTDTQYF.

The rearrangement joins TRBV7-9 to TRBJ2-5; 8 bases agree with TRBD1. The CDR3 runs 14 residues. Germline CDR1 SEHNR, CDR2 FQNEAQ (reference sequence). Losses at the gene ends were 5 bases for V and 6 bases for J; bases not matched to a gene: 8. The CDR3 protein is CASSLVGTGQTQYF. CDR3 bases: TGTGCCAGCAGCCTAGTCGGGACAGGTCAGACCCAGTACTTC.

With regard to this clonotype: One junction end disagrees with the germline gene, perhaps due to a read error. The chain uses TRBV11-2 and TRBJ2-3; D gene uncertain. Germline V gene data show CDR1 as SGHAT and CDR2 as FQNNGV. This CDR3 is built from 12 residues. CDR3 in amino acids: CVSSLSGDAQYF. Written as DNA, the CDR3 is TGTGTCAGCAGCCTATCTGGAGATGCGCAGTATTTT.

For this clonotype: No conserved phenylalanine or tryptophan ends this CDR3, so it is likely a read error. Because the CDR3's place on the DNA is in doubt, the DNA is left out and the CDR3 is given as listed by TCRdb. The J gene is TRBJ2-3, the V gene TRBV14; the table's D call, TRBD1, has no DNA check behind it. The germline gives CDR1 SGHDN, CDR2 FVKESK. Inclusive of both ends, the CDR3 amounts to 16 amino acids. CDR3 loop: CASSQVPGVVTDTRYI.

The chain is built from TRBV11-3 and TRBJ2-7; D possibly uses TRBD1 or TRBD2 (5 bases each). V shed 3 bases and J shed 3 bases, with 12 bases lying between them. The CDR3 consists of 14 residues. Germline CDR1 is SGHNT and CDR2 is YENEEA. The CDR3 loop reads CASSFSRDGYEQYF. The CDR3 bases are TGTGCCAGCAGCTTCTCCCGGGACGGCTACGAGCAGTACTTC.

The chain links TRBV28 to TRBJ2-1; D might be TRBD1 (6 bases). Per germline, CDR1 MDHEN and CDR2 SYDVKM. This CDR3 has 14 residues. Trimming removed 7 bases from V and 6 bases from J, with 16 bases in between. CDR3 protein: CASNPRVTGNEQFF. As DNA, the CDR3 is TGTGCCAGCAATCCCCGTGTGACAGGCAATGAGCAGTTCTTC. Supplemented by reference TRBV28 and TRBJ2-1, the full variable domain reads DVKVTQSSRYLVKRTGEKVFLECVQDMDHENMFWYRQDPGLGLRLIYFSYDVKMKEKGDIPEGYSVSREKKERFSLILESASTNQTSMYLCASNPRVTGNEQFFGPGTRLTVL.

Remarks on this clonotype: The missing conserved phenylalanine or tryptophan at the end of this CDR3 makes a read error likely. No DNA is shown, since the ends of the CDR3 on it are uncertain; the CDR3 is the one TCRdb lists. This chain uses TRBV11-1 with TRBJ2-3; the table's TRBD2 call for D was not verified on the DNA. Germline lookup yields CDR1 SGHAT and CDR2 FQDESV (reference sequence). The CDR3 comprises 14 residues, both ends counted. The CDR3 reads CASNLKQRAGESHV.

This clonotype is deemed medium-sized. This chain joins TRBV12-3 or TRBV12-4 and TRBJ1-1, with D perhaps matching TRBD1 (6 bases). The CDR3 has 11 amino acids. V lost 4 bases and J 6 bases, leaving 6 bases between the germline ends. CDR3 sequence: CASSSGAEAFF. CDR3 in DNA: TGTGCCAGCAGTTCAGGGGCTGAAGCTTTCTTT.